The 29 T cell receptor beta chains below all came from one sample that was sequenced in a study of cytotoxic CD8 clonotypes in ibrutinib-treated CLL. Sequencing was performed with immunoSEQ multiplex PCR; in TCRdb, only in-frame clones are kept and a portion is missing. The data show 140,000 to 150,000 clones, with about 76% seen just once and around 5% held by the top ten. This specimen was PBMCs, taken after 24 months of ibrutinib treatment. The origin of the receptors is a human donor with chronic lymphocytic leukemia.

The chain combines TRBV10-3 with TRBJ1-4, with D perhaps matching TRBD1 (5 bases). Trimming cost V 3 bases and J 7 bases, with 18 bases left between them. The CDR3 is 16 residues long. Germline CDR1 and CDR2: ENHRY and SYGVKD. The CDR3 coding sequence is TGTGCCATCAGTGACACTGCGCGGGGGTTTGGTGAAAAACTGTTTTTT. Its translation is CAISDTARGFGEKLFF.

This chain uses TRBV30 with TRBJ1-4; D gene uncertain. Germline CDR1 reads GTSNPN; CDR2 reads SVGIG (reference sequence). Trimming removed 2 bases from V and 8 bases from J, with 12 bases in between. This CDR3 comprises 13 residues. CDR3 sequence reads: CAWSPGFAEKLFF. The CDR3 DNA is TGTGCCTGGAGTCCCGGGTTTGCGGAAAAACTGTTTTTT.

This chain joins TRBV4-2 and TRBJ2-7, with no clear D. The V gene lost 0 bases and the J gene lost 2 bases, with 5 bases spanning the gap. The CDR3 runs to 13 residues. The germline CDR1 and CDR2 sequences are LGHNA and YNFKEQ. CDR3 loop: CASSQDDAYEQYF. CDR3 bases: TGTGCCAGCAGCCAAGATGATGCCTACGAGCAGTACTTC.

The DNA of the CDR3 is TGTGCCAGCGCCCCAGGAGAAGGGGCCCCGAGAACTGAAGCTTTCTTT. Protein product: CASAPGEGAPRTEAFF. This rearrangement joins TRBV4-2 to TRBJ1-1; D may be TRBD1 (5 bases). V was clipped by 8 bases and J by 5 bases, with 24 bases between them. The CDR3 loop spans 16 amino acids. The germline CDR1 and CDR2 sequences are LGHNA and YNFKEQ.

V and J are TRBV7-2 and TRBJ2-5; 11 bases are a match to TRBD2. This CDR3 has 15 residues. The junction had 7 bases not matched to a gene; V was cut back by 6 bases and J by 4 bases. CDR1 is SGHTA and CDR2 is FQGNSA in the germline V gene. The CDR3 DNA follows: TGTGCCAGCAGTCAGGATAGCGGGAGGGTAGAGACCCAGTACTTC. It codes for CASSQDSGRVETQYF.

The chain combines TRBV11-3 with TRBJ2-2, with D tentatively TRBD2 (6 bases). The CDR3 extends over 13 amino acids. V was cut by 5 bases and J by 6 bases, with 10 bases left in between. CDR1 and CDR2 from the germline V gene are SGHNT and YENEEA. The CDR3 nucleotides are TGTGCCAGCAGCAAAAGGAGGGCCGGGGAGCTGTTTTTT. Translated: CASSKRRAGELFF.

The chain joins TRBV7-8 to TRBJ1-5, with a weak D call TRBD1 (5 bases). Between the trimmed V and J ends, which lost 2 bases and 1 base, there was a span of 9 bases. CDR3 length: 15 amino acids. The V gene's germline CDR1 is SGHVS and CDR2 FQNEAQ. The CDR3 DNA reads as TGTGCCAGCAGCTTAACGGGGGACAGCAATCAGCCCCAGCATTTT. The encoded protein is CASSLTGDSNQPQHF.

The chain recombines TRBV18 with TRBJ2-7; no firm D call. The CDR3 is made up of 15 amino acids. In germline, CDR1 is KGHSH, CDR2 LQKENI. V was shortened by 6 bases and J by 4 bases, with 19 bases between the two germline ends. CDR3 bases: TGTGCCAGCTCCCCTGGTCGGCAGGTCGGGTACGAGCAGTACTTC. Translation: CASSPGRQVGYEQYF.

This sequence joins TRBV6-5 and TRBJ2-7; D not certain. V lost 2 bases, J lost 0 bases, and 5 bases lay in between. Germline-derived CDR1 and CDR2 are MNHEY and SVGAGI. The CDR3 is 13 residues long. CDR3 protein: CASSYRSSYEQYF. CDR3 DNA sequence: TGTGCCAGCAGTTACCGAAGCTCCTACGAGCAGTACTTC.

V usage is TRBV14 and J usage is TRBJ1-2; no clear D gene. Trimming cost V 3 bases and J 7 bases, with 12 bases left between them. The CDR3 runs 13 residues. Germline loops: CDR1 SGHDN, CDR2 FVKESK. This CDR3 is CASSHGGLAGYTF. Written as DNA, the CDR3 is TGTGCCAGCAGCCATGGCGGGCTGGCTGGCTACACCTTC.

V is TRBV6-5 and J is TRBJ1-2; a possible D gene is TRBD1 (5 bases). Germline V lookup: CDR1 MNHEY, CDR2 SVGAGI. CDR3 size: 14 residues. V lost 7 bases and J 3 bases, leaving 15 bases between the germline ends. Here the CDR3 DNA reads TGTGCCAGCACCCAGAGGGGCGGGTACTATGGCTACACCTTC. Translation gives CASTQRGGYYGYTF.

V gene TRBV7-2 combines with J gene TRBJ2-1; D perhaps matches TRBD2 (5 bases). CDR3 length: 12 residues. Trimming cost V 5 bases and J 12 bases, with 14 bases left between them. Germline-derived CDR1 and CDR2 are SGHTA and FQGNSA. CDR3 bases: TGTGCCAGCAGCCCGATCGAGGGTGTGCAGTTCTTC. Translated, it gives CASSPIEGVQFF.

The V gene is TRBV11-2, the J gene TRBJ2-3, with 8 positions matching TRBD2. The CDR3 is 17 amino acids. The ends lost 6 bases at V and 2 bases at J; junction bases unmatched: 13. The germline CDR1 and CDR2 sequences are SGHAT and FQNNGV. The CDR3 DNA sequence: TGTGCCAGCAGACCCAACCCTCTAGCGGGCTCCACAGATACGCAGTATTTT. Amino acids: CASRPNPLAGSTDTQYF.

CDR3 bases: TGTGCCATCAGTGAGTCGGTGGGAGGCGCCTACAATGAGCAGTTCTTC. Translation gives CAISESVGGAYNEQFF. The V and J genes are TRBV10-3 and TRBJ2-1; perhaps TRBD2 as D (6 bases). The CDR3 contains 16 residues. The V end lost 0 bases, the J end lost 2 bases, and 11 bases lay between the germline ends. The V gene's germline CDR1 is ENHRY and CDR2 SYGVKD.

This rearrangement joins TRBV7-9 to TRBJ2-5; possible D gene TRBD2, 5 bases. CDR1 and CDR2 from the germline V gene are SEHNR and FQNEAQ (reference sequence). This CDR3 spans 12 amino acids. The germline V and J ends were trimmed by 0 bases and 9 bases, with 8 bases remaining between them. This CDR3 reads CASSLAPGAQYF. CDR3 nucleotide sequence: TGTGCCAGCAGCTTAGCTCCCGGGGCCCAGTACTTC.

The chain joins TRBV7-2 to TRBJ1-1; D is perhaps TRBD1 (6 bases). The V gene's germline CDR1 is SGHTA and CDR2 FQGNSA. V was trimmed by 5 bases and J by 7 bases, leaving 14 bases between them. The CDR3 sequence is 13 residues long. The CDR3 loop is CASSPGVGREAFF. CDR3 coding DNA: TGTGCCAGCAGCCCAGGGGTAGGGCGTGAAGCTTTCTTT.

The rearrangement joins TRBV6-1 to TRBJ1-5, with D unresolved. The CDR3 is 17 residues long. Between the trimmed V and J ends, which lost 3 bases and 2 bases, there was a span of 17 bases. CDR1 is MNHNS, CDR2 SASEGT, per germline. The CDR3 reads CASSDGPADSGNQPQHF. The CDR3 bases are TGTGCCAGCAGTGATGGGCCCGCTGACTCGGGCAATCAGCCCCAGCATTTT.

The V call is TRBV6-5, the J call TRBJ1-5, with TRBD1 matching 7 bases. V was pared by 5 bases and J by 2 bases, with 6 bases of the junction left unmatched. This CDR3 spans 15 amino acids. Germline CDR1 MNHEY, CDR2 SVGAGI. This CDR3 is CASSQGGWGNQPQHF. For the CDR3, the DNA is TGTGCCAGCAGTCAGGGGGGATGGGGCAATCAGCCCCAGCATTTT.

The CDR3 DNA is TGTGCCAGCTCACCCGGCTTTTTGTCTCACGAGCAGTACTTC. Protein: CASSPGFLSHEQYF. The rearrangement uses TRBV18 and TRBJ2-7, with D unclear. CDR3 length equals 14 residues. V was clipped by 3 bases and J by 5 bases, with 14 bases between them. CDR1 and CDR2 (germline): KGHSH, LQKENI.

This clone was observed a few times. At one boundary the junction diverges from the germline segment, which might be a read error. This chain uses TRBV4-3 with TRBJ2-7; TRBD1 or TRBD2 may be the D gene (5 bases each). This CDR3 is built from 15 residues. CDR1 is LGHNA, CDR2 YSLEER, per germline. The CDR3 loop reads CASSQGRTGTYGQYF. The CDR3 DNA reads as TGCGCCAGCAGCCAAGGACGGACGGGGACCTACGGGCAGTACTTC.

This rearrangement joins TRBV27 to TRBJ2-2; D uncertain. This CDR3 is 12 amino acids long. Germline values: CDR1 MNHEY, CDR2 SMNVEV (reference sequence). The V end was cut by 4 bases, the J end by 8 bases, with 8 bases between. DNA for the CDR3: TGTGCCAGCAGTTCCCCAGAAGGGGAGCTGTTTTTT. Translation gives CASSSPEGELFF.

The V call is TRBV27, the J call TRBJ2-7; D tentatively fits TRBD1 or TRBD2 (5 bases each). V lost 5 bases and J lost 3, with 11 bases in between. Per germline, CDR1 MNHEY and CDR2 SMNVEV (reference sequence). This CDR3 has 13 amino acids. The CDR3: CASSPGTHYEQYF. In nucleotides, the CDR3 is TGTGCCAGCAGTCCGGGGACCCACTACGAGCAGTACTTC.

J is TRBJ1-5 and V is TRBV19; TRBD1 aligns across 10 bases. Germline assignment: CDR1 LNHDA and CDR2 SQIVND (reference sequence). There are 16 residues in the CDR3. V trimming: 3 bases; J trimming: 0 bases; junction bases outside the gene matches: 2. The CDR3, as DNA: TGTGCCAGTAGTATTGGGACAGGGGATAGCAATCAGCCCCAGCATTTT. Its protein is CASSIGTGDSNQPQHF.

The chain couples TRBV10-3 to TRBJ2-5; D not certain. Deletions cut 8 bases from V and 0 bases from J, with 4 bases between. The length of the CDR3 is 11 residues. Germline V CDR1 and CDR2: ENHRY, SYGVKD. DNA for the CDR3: TGTGCCATCGGTTACCAAGAGACCCAGTACTTC. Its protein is CAIGYQETQYF.

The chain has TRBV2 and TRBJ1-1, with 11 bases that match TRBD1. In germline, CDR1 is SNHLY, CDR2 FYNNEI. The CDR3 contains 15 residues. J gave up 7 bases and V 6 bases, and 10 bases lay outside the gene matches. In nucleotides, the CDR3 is TGTGCCAGCAGCATTGGACAGGGGGCGTGGGGTGAAGCTTTCTTT. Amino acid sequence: CASSIGQGAWGEAFF. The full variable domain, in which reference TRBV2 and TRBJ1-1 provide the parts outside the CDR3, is EPEVTQTPSHQVTQMGQEVILRCVPISNHLYFYWYRQILGQKVEFLVSFYNNEISEKSEIFDDQFSVERPDGSNFTLKIRSTKLEDSAMYFCASSIGQGAWGEAFFGQGTRLTVV.

This CDR3 is CAWSRVAGSTDTQYF. CDR3 coding DNA: TGTGCCTGGAGTAGGGTAGCGGGGAGCACAGATACGCAGTATTTT. The chain carries TRBV30 and TRBJ2-3; TRBD2 matches 8 bases. After removal of 2 bases from V and 0 bases from J, the junction contained 4 bases not matched to a gene. Germline CDR1 GTSNPN, CDR2 SVGIG (reference sequence). This CDR3 is built from 15 residues.

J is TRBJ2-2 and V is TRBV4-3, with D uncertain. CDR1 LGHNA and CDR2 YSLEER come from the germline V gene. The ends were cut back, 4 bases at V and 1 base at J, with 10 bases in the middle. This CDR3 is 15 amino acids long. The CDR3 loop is CASSPSRRNTGELFF. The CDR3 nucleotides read TGCGCCAGCAGCCCCAGCAGGCGGAACACCGGGGAGCTGTTTTTT.

DNA for the CDR3: TGTGCCAGTAGTATAGGGGGGGCCCAGGTTCTGTTTTTT. It is translated as CASSIGGAQVLFF. The chain links TRBV19 to TRBJ2-2; TRBD1 or TRBD2 may be the D gene (6 bases each). CDR3 length equals 13 residues. V dropped 1 base and J dropped 14 bases, with 14 bases sitting between them. Germline CDR1 reads LNHDA; CDR2 reads SQIVND (reference sequence).

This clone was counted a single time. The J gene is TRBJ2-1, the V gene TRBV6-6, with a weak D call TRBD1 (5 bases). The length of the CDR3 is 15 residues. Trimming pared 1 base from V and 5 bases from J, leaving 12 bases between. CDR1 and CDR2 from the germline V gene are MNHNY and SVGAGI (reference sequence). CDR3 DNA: TGTGCCAGCAGTTACTTTCAGGGCCCACACAATGAGCAGTTCTTC. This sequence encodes CASSYFQGPHNEQFF.